This T cell receptor (beta chain) derives from a study of blood T cell repertoires in COVID-19. V was clipped by 4 bases and J by 1 base; unmatched bases: 1. Germline V gene lookup returns CDR1 SEHNR and CDR2 FQNEAQ (reference sequence). The CDR3 is made up of 14 amino acids. The data were produced by immunoSEQ multiplex PCR, yet TCRdb's version contains in-frame clones alone and is incomplete. This sample carries about 79,000 clones, roughly 89% of them seen once, and the ten largest clones take around 13%. The TCR sequence derives from a man aged 65-85 years with active or convalescent COVID-19. Sequences were obtained from peripheral blood. The chain joins TRBV7-9 to TRBJ1-1, with 9 bases fitting TRBD1. The CDR3 reads CASSSDRGNTEAFF. The CDR3 DNA sequence: TGTGCCAGCAGCTCGGACAGGGGGAACACTGAAGCTTTCTTT.